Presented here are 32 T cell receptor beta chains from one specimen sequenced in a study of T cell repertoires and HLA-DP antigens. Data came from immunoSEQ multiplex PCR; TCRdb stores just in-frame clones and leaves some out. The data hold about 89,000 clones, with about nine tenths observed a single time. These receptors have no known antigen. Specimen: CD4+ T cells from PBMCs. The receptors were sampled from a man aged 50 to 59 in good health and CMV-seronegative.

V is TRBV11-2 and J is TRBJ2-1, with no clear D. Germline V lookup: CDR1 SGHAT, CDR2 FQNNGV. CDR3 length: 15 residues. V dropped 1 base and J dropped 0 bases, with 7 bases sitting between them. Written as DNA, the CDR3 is TGTGCCAGCAGCTTAGCGGCACGCTCCTACAATGAGCAGTTCTTC. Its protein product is CASSLAARSYNEQFF.

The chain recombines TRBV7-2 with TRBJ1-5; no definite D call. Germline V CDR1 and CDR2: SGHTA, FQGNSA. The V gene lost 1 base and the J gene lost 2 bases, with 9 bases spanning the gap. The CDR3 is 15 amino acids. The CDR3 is CASSLVGNGNQPQHF. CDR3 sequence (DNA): TGTGCCAGCAGCTTAGTAGGGAATGGCAATCAGCCCCAGCATTTT.

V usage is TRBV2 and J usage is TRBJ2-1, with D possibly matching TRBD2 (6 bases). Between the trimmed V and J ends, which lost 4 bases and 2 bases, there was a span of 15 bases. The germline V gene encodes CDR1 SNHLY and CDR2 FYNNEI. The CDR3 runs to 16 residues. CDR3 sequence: CASSGRTGDPYNEQFF. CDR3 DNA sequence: TGTGCCAGCAGTGGTCGTACGGGGGACCCCTACAATGAGCAGTTCTTC.

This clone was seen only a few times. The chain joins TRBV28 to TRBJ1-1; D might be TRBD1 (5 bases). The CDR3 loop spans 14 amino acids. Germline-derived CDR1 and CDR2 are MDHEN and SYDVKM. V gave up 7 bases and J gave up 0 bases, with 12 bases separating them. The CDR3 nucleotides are TGTGCCAGCAAGGTACAGGTACTGAACACTGAAGCTTTCTTT. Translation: CASKVQVLNTEAFF.

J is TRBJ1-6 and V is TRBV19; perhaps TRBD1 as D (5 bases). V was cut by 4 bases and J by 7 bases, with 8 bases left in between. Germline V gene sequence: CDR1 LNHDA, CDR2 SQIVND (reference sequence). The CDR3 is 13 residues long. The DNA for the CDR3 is TGTGCCAGTAGTACAGGGAGGAATTCACCCCTCCACTTT. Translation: CASSTGRNSPLHF.

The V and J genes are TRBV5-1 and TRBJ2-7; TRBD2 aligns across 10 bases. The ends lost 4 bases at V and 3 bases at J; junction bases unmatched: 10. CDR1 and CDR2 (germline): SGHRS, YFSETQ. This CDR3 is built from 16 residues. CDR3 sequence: CASSLVPSGSGYEQYF. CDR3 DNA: TGCGCCAGCAGCCTCGTCCCTAGCGGGAGCGGCTACGAGCAGTACTTC.

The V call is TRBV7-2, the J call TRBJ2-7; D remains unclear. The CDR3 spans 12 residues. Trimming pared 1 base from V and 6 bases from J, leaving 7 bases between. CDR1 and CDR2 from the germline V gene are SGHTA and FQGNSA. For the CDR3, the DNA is TGTGCCAGCAGCTTAGGGCGTATCGAGCAGTACTTC. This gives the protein CASSLGRIEQYF.

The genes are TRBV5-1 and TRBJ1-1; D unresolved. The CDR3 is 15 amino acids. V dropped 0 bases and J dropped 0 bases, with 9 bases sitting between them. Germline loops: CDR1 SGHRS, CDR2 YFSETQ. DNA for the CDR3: TGCGCCAGCAGCTTGGCCAGCAGAATGAACACTGAAGCTTTCTTT. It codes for CASSLASRMNTEAFF.

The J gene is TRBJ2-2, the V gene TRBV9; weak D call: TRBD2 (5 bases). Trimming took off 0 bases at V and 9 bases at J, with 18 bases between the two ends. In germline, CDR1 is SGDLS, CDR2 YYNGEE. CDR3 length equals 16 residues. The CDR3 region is CASSVDGVGVRRELFF. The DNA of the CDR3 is TGTGCCAGCAGCGTAGATGGAGTGGGAGTTCGCCGGGAGCTGTTTTTT.

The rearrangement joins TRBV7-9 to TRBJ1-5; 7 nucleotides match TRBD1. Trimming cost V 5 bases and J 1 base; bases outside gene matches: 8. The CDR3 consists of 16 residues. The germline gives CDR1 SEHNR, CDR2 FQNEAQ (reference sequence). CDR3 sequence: CASSPWDSRSNQPQHF. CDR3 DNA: TGTGCCAGCAGCCCCTGGGACAGTCGGAGCAATCAGCCCCAGCATTTT. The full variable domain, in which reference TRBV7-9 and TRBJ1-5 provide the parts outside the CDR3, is DTGVSQNPRHKITKRGQNVTFRCDPISEHNRLYWYRQTLGQGPEFLTYFQNEAQLEKSRLLSDRFSAERPKGSFSTLEIQRTEQGDSAMYLCASSPWDSRSNQPQHFGDGTRLSIL.

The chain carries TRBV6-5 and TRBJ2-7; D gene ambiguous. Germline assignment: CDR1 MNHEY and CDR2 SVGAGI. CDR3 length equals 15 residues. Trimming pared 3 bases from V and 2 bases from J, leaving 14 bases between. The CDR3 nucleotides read TGTGCCAGCAGTTATTACGCATATGCAACCTACGAGCAGTACTTC. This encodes CASSYYAYATYEQYF.

The CDR3 here is CASSSSGVRDLNYGYTF. The DNA of the CDR3 is TGTGCCAGCAGCTCCTCTGGCGTCCGGGATCTCAACTATGGCTACACCTTC. This rearrangement joins TRBV5-6 to TRBJ1-2; D gene uncertain. The V and J ends lost 3 bases and 2 bases respectively, with 20 bases between them. CDR1 is SGHDT, CDR2 YYEEEE, per germline. There are 17 residues in the CDR3.

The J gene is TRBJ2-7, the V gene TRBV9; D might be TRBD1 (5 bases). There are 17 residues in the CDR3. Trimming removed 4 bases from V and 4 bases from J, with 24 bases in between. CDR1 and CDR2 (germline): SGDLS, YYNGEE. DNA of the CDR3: TGTGCCAGCAGCCCTACTCCCGACAGCTACGGAGAGTACGAGCAGTACTTC. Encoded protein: CASSPTPDSYGEYEQYF. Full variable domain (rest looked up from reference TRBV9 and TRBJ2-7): DSGVTQTPKHLITATGQRVTLRCSPRSGDLSVYWYQQSLDQGLQFLIQYYNGEERAKGNILERFSAQQFPDLHSELNLSSLELGDSALYFCASSPTPDSYGEYEQYFGPGTRLTVT.

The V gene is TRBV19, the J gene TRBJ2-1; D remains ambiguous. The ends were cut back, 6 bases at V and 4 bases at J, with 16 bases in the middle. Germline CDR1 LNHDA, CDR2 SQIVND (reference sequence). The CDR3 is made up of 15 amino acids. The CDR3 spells CASSLVDPVYNEQFF. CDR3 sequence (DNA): TGTGCCAGTAGCCTCGTGGATCCAGTTTACAATGAGCAGTTCTTC.

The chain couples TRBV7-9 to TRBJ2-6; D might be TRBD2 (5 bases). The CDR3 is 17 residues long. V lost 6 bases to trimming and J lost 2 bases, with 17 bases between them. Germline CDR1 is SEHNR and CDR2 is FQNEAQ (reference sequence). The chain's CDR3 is CASSNSRTSAGANVLTF. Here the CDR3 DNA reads TGTGCCAGCAGTAACTCTCGGACTTCGGCTGGGGCCAACGTCCTGACTTTC.

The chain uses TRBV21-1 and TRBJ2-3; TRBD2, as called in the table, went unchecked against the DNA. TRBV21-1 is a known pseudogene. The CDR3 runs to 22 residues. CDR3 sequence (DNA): TGTGCCAGCAGCAAAGCGCGGGTCTCAGGGAAGTGGTCTAGCGGGTACCCAGATACGCAGTATTTT. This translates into CASSKARVSGKWSSGYPDTQYF.

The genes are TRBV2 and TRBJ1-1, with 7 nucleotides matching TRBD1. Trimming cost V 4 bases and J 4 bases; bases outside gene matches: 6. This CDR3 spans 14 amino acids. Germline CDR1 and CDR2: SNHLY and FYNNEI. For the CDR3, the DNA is TGTGCCAGCAGTGTAGACAGGGTTGGCACTGAAGCTTTCTTT. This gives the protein CASSVDRVGTEAFF.

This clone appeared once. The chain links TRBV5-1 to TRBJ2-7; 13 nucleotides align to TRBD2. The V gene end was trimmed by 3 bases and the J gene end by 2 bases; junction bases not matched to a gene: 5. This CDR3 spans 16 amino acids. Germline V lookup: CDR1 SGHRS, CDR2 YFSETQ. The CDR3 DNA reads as TGCGCCAGCAGCTCGGGACTAGCGGGGTCCGCCTACGAGCAGTACTTC. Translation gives CASSSGLAGSAYEQYF.

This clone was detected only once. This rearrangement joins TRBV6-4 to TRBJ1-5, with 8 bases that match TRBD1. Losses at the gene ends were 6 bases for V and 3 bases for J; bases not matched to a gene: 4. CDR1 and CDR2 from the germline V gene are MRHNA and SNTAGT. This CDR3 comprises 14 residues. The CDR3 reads CASRTDRVNQPQHF. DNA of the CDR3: TGTGCCAGCAGGACGGACAGGGTCAATCAGCCCCAGCATTTT.

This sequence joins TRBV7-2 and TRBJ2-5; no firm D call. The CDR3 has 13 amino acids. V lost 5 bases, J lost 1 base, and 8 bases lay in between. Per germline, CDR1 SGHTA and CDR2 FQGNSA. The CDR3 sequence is CASSPHSQETQYF. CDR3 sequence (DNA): TGTGCCAGCAGCCCCCACTCCCAAGAGACCCAGTACTTC.

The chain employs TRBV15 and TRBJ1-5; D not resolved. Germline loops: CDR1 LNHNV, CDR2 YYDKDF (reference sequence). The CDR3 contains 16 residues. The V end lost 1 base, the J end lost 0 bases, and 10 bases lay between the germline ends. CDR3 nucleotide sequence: TGTGCCACCAGCAGAGGAACAGTTAATAGCAATCAGCCCCAGCATTTT. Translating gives CATSRGTVNSNQPQHF.

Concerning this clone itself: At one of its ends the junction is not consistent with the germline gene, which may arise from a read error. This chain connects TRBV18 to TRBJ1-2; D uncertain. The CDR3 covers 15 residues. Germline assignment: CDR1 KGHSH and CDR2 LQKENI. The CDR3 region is CASSPPRSGNDGYTF. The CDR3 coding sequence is TGTGCCAGCTCACCACCGCGGTCTGGTAACGATGGCTACACCTTC.

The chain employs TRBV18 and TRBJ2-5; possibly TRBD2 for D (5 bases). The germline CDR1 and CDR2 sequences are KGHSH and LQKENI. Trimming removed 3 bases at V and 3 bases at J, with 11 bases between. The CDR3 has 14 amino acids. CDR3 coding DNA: TGTGCCAGCTCACCCGGACTGGATAAAGAGACCCAGTACTTC. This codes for CASSPGLDKETQYF.

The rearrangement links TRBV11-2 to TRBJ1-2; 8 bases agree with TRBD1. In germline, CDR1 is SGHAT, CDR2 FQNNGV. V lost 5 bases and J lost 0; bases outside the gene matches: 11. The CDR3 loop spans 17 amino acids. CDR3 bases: TGTGCCAGCAGCCCCCGACAGGGGAAAATGGCTAACTATGGCTACACCTTC. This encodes CASSPRQGKMANYGYTF.

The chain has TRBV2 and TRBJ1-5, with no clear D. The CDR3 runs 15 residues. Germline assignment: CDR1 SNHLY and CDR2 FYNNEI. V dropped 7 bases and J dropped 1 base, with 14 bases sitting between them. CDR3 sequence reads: CASKRDFPSNQPQHF. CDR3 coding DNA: TGTGCCAGCAAGAGAGATTTCCCCAGCAATCAGCCCCAGCATTTT.

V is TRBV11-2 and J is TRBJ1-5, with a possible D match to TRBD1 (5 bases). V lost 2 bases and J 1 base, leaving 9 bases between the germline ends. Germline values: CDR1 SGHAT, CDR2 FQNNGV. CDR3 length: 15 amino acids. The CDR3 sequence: CASSLTQGSNQPQHF. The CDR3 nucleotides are TGTGCCAGCAGCTTAACCCAGGGAAGCAATCAGCCCCAGCATTTT.

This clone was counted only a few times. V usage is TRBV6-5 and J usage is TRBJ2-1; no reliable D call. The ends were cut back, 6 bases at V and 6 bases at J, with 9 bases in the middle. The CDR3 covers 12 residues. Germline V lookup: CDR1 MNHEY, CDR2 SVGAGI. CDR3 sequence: CASRGRVNEQFF. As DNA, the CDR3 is TGTGCCAGCAGAGGTCGAGTCAATGAGCAGTTCTTC.

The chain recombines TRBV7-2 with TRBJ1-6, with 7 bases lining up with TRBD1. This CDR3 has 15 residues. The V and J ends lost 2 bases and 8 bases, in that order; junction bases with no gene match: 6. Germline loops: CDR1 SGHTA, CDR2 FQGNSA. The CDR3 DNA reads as TGTGCCAGCAGCTTATCAGGGGGTCGGGATTCACCCCTCCACTTT. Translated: CASSLSGGRDSPLHF.

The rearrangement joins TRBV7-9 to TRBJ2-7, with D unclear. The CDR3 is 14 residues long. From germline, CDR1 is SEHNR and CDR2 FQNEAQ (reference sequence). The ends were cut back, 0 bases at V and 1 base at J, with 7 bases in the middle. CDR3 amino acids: CASSLAIDSYEQYF. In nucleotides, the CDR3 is TGTGCCAGCAGCTTAGCTATCGATTCCTACGAGCAGTACTTC.

The CDR3 coding sequence is TGTGCCTGGAGTCTCAAGGGCGGCACTGAAGCTTTCTTT. Protein product: CAWSLKGGTEAFF. The rearrangement uses TRBV30 and TRBJ1-1; D remains unclear. The ends were cut back, 2 bases at V and 4 bases at J, with 11 bases in the middle. Germline-derived CDR1 and CDR2 are GTSNPN and SVGIG (reference sequence). The CDR3 runs 13 residues. Using reference TRBV30 and TRBJ1-1 for the parts outside the CDR3, the full variable domain is SQTIHQWPATLVQPVGSPLSLECTVEGTSNPNLYWYRQAAGRGLQLLFYSVGIGQISSEVPQNLSASRPQDRQFILSSKKLLLSDSGFYLCAWSLKGGTEAFFGQGTRLTVV.

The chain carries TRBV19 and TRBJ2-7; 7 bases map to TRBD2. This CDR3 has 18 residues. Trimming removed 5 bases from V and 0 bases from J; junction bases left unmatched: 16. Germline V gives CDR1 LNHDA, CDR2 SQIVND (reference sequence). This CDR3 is CASSSNGQGRGDSYEQYF. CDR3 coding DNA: TGTGCCAGTAGTTCGAACGGACAAGGACGGGGGGACTCCTACGAGCAGTACTTC.

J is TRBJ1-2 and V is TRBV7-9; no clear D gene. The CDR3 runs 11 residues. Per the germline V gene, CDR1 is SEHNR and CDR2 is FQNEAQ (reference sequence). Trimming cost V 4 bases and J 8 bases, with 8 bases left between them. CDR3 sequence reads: CASSYWEGYTF. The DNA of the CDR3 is TGTGCCAGCAGCTATTGGGAGGGCTACACCTTC.